A selection of T cell receptor beta chains follows, all from one sample in a study of radiation and T cells in renal cell carcinoma. Assay: immunoSEQ multiplex PCR; the TCRdb copy retains only in-frame clones and omits some. In the table there are roughly 45,000 clones, roughly 80% of which are singletons. The sequencing used blood, collected from a patient whose treatment included radiotherapy and nephrectomy. The origin of the receptors is a woman between 65 and 79 years old with renal cell carcinoma. The CDR3 runs from the conserved cysteine through the conserved F or W. The D gene is left open where the match is weak. Size tells how often a clone was seen (once, few, many) or the class of an expanded clone, and some rows leave it out.

d_call: .
v_call: TRBV5-8
j_call: TRBJ2-7
clone_size: .
cdr3_nt: TGTGCCAGCACCCTTAGCTCCTACGAGCAGTACTTC
cdr3_aa: CASTLSSYEQYF

d_call: TRBD1
v_call: TRBV29-1
j_call: TRBJ2-1
clone_size: .
cdr3_nt: TGCAGCGTCCACAGGGGCGGGTTGAATGAGCAGTTCTTC
cdr3_aa: CSVHRGGLNEQFF

d_call: .
v_call: TRBV6-6
j_call: TRBJ2-1
clone_size: .
cdr3_nt: TGTGCCAGCAGTCGACAGGAAGAGCAGTTCTTC
cdr3_aa: CASSRQEEQFF

d_call: .
v_call: TRBV6-6
j_call: TRBJ2-7
clone_size: .
cdr3_nt: TGTGCCAGCAGTTACGACGGACAGCCGAGCTCCTACGAGCAGTACTTC
cdr3_aa: CASSYDGQPSSYEQYF

d_call: .
v_call: TRBV28
j_call: TRBJ1-3
clone_size: .
cdr3_nt: TGTGCCAGCAGTTTACCTTCTGGAAACACCATATATTTT
cdr3_aa: CASSLPSGNTIYF

d_call: TRBD1
v_call: TRBV7-3
j_call: TRBJ1-2
clone_size: once
cdr3_nt: TGTGCCAGCAGCCACAAGACAGGGTATGGCTACACCTTC
cdr3_aa: CASSHKTGYGYTF

d_call: TRBD2
v_call: TRBV6-5
j_call: TRBJ2-7
clone_size: .
cdr3_nt: TGTGCCAGCAGCCCCGGGGCTAGCGGCCCCTACGAGCAGTACTTC
cdr3_aa: CASSPGASGPYEQYF

d_call: .
v_call: TRBV6-5
j_call: TRBJ2-7
clone_size: many
cdr3_nt: TGTGCCAGCAGAAGGAGGCAGGAGAGCTCCTACGAGCAGTACTTC
cdr3_aa: CASRRRQESSYEQYF

d_call: TRBD1
v_call: TRBV18
j_call: TRBJ1-5
clone_size: .
cdr3_nt: TGTGCCAGTAAAGGGGACAGGGGAGGCAATCAGCCCCAGCATTTT
cdr3_aa: CASKGDRGGNQPQHF

d_call: .
v_call: TRBV5-6
j_call: TRBJ1-1
clone_size: .
cdr3_nt: TGTGCCAGCAGCTCATGGGGGACTTACAGAAACACTGAAGCTTTCTTT
cdr3_aa: CASSSWGTYRNTEAFF

d_call: .
v_call: TRBV7-3
j_call: TRBJ2-2
clone_size: .
cdr3_nt: TGTGCCAGCAGCTTAAATCCAGGGGATACCGGGGAGCTGTTTTTT
cdr3_aa: CASSLNPGDTGELFF

d_call: .
v_call: TRBV28
j_call: TRBJ1-3
clone_size: .
cdr3_nt: TGTGCCAGCAGTCCCGGGACCCGCTCTGGAAACACCATATATTTT
cdr3_aa: CASSPGTRSGNTIYF

d_call: .
v_call: TRBV5-4
j_call: TRBJ2-5
clone_size: .
cdr3_nt: TGTGCCAGCAGCTTGGCAGGTCCAGTGAGAGGAGAGACCCAGTACTTC
cdr3_aa: CASSLAGPVRGETQYF

d_call: TRBD2
v_call: TRBV7-2
j_call: TRBJ2-3
clone_size: .
cdr3_nt: TGTGCCAGCAGCTGGAATGGGGGAGGGCGGACAGATACGCAGTATTTT
cdr3_aa: CASSWNGGGRTDTQYF

d_call: .
v_call: TRBV27
j_call: TRBJ2-7
clone_size: few
cdr3_nt: TGTGCCAGCAGTTTAAGGGGAAGAGAAAACGAGCAGTACTTC
cdr3_aa: CASSLRGRENEQYF

d_call: .
v_call: TRBV6-1
j_call: TRBJ2-7
clone_size: .
cdr3_nt: TGTGCCAGCAAACCAGCAGGAGGTAGGGACGAGCAGTACTTC
cdr3_aa: CASKPAGGRDEQYF

d_call: .
v_call: TRBV7-2
j_call: TRBJ2-1
clone_size: .
cdr3_nt: TGTGCCAGCAGTTCGGAGGGCCGGCCCTACAATGAGCAGTTCTTC
cdr3_aa: CASSSEGRPYNEQFF

d_call: .
v_call: TRBV29-1
j_call: TRBJ2-5
clone_size: .
cdr3_nt: TGCAGCGTCCGCCAAGGGGGGGTTTCAGAGACCCAGTACTTC
cdr3_aa: CSVRQGGVSETQYF

d_call: TRBD1
v_call: TRBV25-1
j_call: TRBJ2-7
clone_size: .
cdr3_nt: TGTACCACCTCGAGGGACAGGGGAGCCTACGAGCAGTACTTC
cdr3_aa: CTTSRDRGAYEQYF

d_call: .
v_call: TRBV18
j_call: TRBJ1-1
clone_size: .
cdr3_nt: TGTGCCAGCTCACCAAGAGGTCATCGGGACACTGAAGCTTTCTTT
cdr3_aa: CASSPRGHRDTEAFF

d_call: TRBD2
v_call: TRBV29-1
j_call: TRBJ2-5
clone_size: once
cdr3_nt: TGCAGCGTAAGACTAGCGGGAGGCTGGGAGACCCAGTACTTC
cdr3_aa: CSVRLAGGWETQYF

d_call: TRBD2
v_call: TRBV9
j_call: TRBJ2-3
clone_size: .
cdr3_nt: TGTGCCAGCAGCTTCCTTCCGGGACTAGACACAGATACGCAGTATTTT
cdr3_aa: CASSFLPGLDTDTQYF

d_call: .
v_call: TRBV4-2
j_call: TRBJ1-2
clone_size: few
cdr3_nt: TGTGCCAGCAGCCAAGGGCAGGGAAGAGAGTATGGCTACACCTTC
cdr3_aa: CASSQGQGREYGYTF

d_call: .
v_call: TRBV5-4
j_call: TRBJ1-6
clone_size: .
cdr3_nt: TGTGCCAGCAGCACAACTCCGGGAGAGTCACCCCTCCACTTT
cdr3_aa: CASSTTPGESPLHF

d_call: .
v_call: TRBV19
j_call: TRBJ2-1
clone_size: .
cdr3_nt: TGTGCCAGTAGTATAGGATCGGGGTTCTACAATGAGCAGTTCTTC
cdr3_aa: CASSIGSGFYNEQFF

d_call: .
v_call: TRBV30
j_call: TRBJ1-1
clone_size: .
cdr3_nt: TGTGCCTGGAGCATTAACACTGAAGCTTTCTTT
cdr3_aa: CAWSINTEAFF

d_call: .
v_call: TRBV19
j_call: TRBJ2-1
clone_size: .
cdr3_nt: TGTGCCAGTAGTATCTATTTTTTGGGGGATGAGCAGTTCTTC
cdr3_aa: CASSIYFLGDEQFF

d_call: TRBD2
v_call: TRBV2
j_call: TRBJ2-1
clone_size: .
cdr3_nt: TGTGCCAGCAGTGTGATCGGACTAGGGGACAATGAGCAGTTCTTC
cdr3_aa: CASSVIGLGDNEQFF

d_call: .
v_call: TRBV6-5
j_call: TRBJ1-2
clone_size: .
cdr3_nt: TGTGCCAGCAGCTCGTCCCGTCGCGGCGGCTACACCTTC
cdr3_aa: CASSSSRRGGYTF